This T cell receptor beta chain derives from a study of blood T cells in healthy people across ages. It was with a sample-barcoded 5' primer and a J-beta primer mix that a second PCR of about 6 to 12 cycles was run. The template-switch adaptor, which had 12 random nucleotides, put a tag on each cDNA molecule. MiXCR, applied by TCRdb to the 5' RACE reads, yields one record per CDR3 protein. The sample carries 550,000 to 700,000 distinct CDR3 sequences, 27% recorded once. With respect to this clonotype: Its antigen is unknown.

Overall study results and limits: Estimated diversity across one million T cells was deemed an underestimate. There were more naive CD4+ cells and higher diversity in long-lived donors than in aged donors. Roughly linearly, TCR beta diversity per million T cells fell as age increased.

The TCR was taken from a woman between 70 and 85 years old in good health. Sample: blood.

DNA of the CDR3: TGTGCCAGCAGCTCGCTAGGCGATGAGCAGTTCTTC. Protein: CASSSLGDEQFF. V usage is TRBV7-2 and J usage is TRBJ2-7; D gene uncertain. The J call is uncertain, as TRBJ2-1 better fits the DNA end. This CDR3 region has 12 residues. Per germline, CDR1 SGHTA and CDR2 FQGNSA.